One sample yielded the 3 T cell receptor beta chains listed below, sequenced in a study of cytomegalovirus exposure and HLA in healthy donors. The study ran its PCR with 60 Vbeta and 13 Jbeta primers. Assay: immunoSEQ multiplex PCR; the TCRdb copy retains only in-frame clones and omits some. The sample carries about 93,000 clones, over 55% recorded once. Sequenced sample: PBMCs. These receptors all stem from a boy younger than 18 in good health and CMV-seropositive.

This chain joins TRBV10-2 and TRBJ1-2, with 8 bases matching TRBD1. V trimming: 8 bases; J trimming: 4 bases; junction bases outside the gene matches: 6. Germline V gene sequence: CDR1 WSHSY, CDR2 SAAADI. CDR3 length: 13 residues. The CDR3 region is CASSATGAYGYTF. The CDR3 region has the DNA TGCGCCAGCTCGGCGACAGGGGCCTATGGCTACACCTTC.

V and J are TRBV9 and TRBJ1-5; TRBD1 matches at 7 bases. J gave up 1 base and V 3 bases, and 4 bases lay outside the gene matches. Germline CDR1 and CDR2: SGDLS and YYNGEE. CDR3 length equals 15 residues. In DNA, the CDR3 is TGTGCCAGCAGCGCCGGGACAGAGAGCAATCAGCCCCAGCATTTT. It encodes CASSAGTESNQPQHF.

The V call is TRBV9, the J call TRBJ2-3, with unresolved D. The CDR3 loop spans 15 amino acids. V was shortened by 0 bases and J by 2 bases, with 10 bases between the two germline ends. The germline V gene has CDR1 SGDLS and CDR2 YYNGEE. The CDR3: CASSVVTYPTDTQYF. The CDR3 DNA sequence: TGTGCCAGCAGCGTAGTAACTTACCCCACAGATACGCAGTATTTT.